This TCR beta chain was recorded in a study of human T cells and chemical hapten exposure. Documented time point: patch test 2, 6 weeks after DPC sensitization. Stated treatment: therapeutic diphenylcyclopropenone sensitization with weekly scalp DPC. TCRdb reprocessed the RACE reads with MiXCR, giving one entry per CDR3 protein. The repertoire holds about 69,000 distinct CDR3 sequences, with 10% as singletons. This clonotype has a single count. Possible read error: a much larger clone is one base away. CDR3 length: 15 residues. Trimming removed 0 bases at V and 9 bases at J, with 18 bases between. Germline V gene sequence: CDR1 SGHVS, CDR2 FNYEAQ.

The rearrangement links TRBV7-6 to TRBJ2-7; tentatively, D is TRBD1 or TRBD2 (6 bases each). The sample was whole blood, taken in connection with sensitization to the hapten diphenylcyclopropenone (DPC). This clonotype originated in a woman in her 50s with alopecia areata. Some clones in this sample may be carry-over from other donors' samples. In DNA, the CDR3 is TGTGCCAGCAGCTTAGCCCCCGGGGGCCCCAACGTGCAGTACTTC. Translating it yields CASSLAPGGPNVQYF.